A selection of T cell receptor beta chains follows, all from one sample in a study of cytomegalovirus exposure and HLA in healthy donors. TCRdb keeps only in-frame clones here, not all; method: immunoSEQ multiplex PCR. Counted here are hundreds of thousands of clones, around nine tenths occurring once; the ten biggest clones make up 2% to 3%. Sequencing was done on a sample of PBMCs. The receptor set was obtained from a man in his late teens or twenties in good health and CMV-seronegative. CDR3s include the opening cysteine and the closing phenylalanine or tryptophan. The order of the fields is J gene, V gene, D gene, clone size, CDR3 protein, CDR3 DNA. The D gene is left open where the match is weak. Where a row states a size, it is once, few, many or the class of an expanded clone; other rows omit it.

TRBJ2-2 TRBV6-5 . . CASSYSPEPGELFF TGTGCCAGCAGTTACTCCCCGGAGCCCGGGGAGCTGTTTTTT
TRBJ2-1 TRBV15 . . CATSRGGSGRTNEQFF TGTGCCACCAGCAGAGGTGGTAGCGGAAGAACCAATGAGCAGTTCTTC
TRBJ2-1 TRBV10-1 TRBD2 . CASSQGASGADEQFF TGCGCCAGCAGTCAAGGAGCTAGCGGGGCCGATGAGCAGTTCTTC
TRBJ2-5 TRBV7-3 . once CASSLNSAETQYF TGTGCCAGCAGCTTAAATAGCGCAGAGACCCAGTACTTC
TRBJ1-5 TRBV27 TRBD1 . CASSWTGQGHSNQPQHF TGTGCCAGCAGTTGGACAGGACAGGGGCATAGCAATCAGCCCCAGCATTTT
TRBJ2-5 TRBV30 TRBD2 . CAWRLAGAETQYF TGTGCCTGGCGATTAGCGGGAGCAGAGACCCAGTACTTC
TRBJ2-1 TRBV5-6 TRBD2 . CASTRSGTSGSEQFF TGTGCCAGCACCCGATCCGGGACTAGCGGGAGTGAGCAGTTCTTC
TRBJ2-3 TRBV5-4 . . CASSPIGVTDTQYF TGTGCCAGCAGCCCCATCGGAGTCACAGATACGCAGTATTTT
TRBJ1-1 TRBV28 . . CASSSGGEAVGAFF TGTGCCAGCAGTTCAGGTGGGGAGGCGGTCGGAGCTTTCTTT
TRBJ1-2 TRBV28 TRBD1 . CASKGGTGGAYGYTF TGTGCCAGCAAAGGAGGGACAGGGGGAGCCTATGGCTACACCTTC
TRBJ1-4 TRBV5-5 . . CASSFGIGELFF TGTGCCAGCAGCTTCGGTATCGGAGAACTGTTTTTT
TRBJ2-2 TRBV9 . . CASSVAGALGAGELFF TGTGCCAGCAGCGTAGCGGGCGCGTTGGGAGCGGGGGAGCTGTTTTTT
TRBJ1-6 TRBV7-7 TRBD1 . CASSPGGSSPLHF TGTGCCAGCAGTCCAGGGGGCAGTTCACCCCTCCACTTT
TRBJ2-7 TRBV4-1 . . CASSQYRASYEQYF TGCGCCAGCAGCCAGTACAGGGCCTCCTACGAGCAGTACTTC
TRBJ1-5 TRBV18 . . CASSPRDGSGNNQPQHF TGTGCCAGCTCACCACGTGATGGATCAGGGAACAATCAGCCCCAGCATTTT
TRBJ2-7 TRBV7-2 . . CASSLGAGPIYEQYF TGTGCCAGCAGCTTAGGCGCGGGGCCCATCTACGAGCAGTACTTC
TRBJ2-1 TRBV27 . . CASSLQGLAVIGEQFF TGTGCCAGCAGTTTGCAGGGGCTAGCTGTTATAGGTGAGCAGTTCTTC
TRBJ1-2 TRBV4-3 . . CASSQDRRVGYTF TGCGCCAGCAGCCAAGATCGGAGGGTTGGCTACACCTTC
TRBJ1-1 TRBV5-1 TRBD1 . CASSLLTGGNTEAFF TGCGCCAGCAGCTTGCTGACAGGGGGGAACACTGAAGCTTTCTTT
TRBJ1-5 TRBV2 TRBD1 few CASGQGQPQHF TGTGCCAGCGGACAGGGCCAGCCCCAGCATTTT
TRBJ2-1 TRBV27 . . CASSPMQGLEQFF TGTGCCAGCAGTCCCATGCAGGGCCTTGAGCAGTTCTTC
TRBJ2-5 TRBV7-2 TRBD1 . CASSPQRQGSGTQYF TGTGCCAGCAGCCCCCAGAGACAGGGGTCCGGGACCCAGTACTTC
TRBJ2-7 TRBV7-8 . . CASSLDLAREQYF TGTGCCAGCAGCTTGGACCTAGCACGCGAGCAGTACTTC
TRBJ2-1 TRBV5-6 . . CASSLGRSSYNEQFF TGTGCCAGCAGCTTGGGGCGGAGCTCCTACAATGAGCAGTTCTTC
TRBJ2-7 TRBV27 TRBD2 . CASSLLAGVSYEQYF TGTGCCAGCAGTTTATTGGCGGGAGTATCCTACGAGCAGTACTTC
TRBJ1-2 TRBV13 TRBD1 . CASRRTGDYGYTF TGTGCCAGCAGACGGACAGGGGACTATGGCTACACCTTC
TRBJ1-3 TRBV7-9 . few CASSFKRRTGGNTIYF TGTGCCAGCAGCTTTAAACGAAGGACGGGGGGAAACACCATATATTTT
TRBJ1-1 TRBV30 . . CAWGTVNTEAFF TGTGCCTGGGGCACAGTGAACACTGAAGCTTTCTTT
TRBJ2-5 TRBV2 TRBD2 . CAGRDSGSAYQETQYF TGTGCCGGAAGGGATAGCGGGAGCGCGTACCAAGAGACCCAGTACTTC
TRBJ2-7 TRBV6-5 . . CASSHQGRAYEQYF TGTGCCAGCAGCCACCAAGGTCGGGCCTACGAGCAGTACTTC
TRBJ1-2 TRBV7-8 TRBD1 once CASSLTVLGQGYGYTF TGTGCCAGCAGCTTAACTGTTCTGGGACAGGGGTATGGCTACACCTTC
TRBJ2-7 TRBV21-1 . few CARVGTSSSPYEQYF TGTGCCAGGGTGGGGACTAGCAGCTCTCCCTACGAGCAGTACTTC
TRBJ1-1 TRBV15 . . CATREGEGLWNTEAFF TGTGCCACGAGGGAGGGGGAAGGTTTATGGAACACTGAAGCTTTCTTT
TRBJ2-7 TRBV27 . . CASSFATPWGESNEQYF TGTGCCAGCAGTTTCGCCACCCCATGGGGGGAATCCAACGAGCAGTACTTC
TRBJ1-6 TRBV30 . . CAWSVGWAGNSPLHF TGTGCCTGGAGTGTAGGGTGGGCGGGTAATTCACCCCTCCACTTT
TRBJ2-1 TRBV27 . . CASTEGPDPYNEQFF TGTGCCAGCACGGAGGGCCCCGACCCCTACAATGAGCAGTTCTTC
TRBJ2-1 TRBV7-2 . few CASSFAGLVEQFF TGTGCCAGCAGCTTCGCTGGACTCGTTGAGCAGTTCTTC
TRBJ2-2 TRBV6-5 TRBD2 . CASRRRGDTGELFF TGTGCCAGCAGACGACGGGGGGACACCGGGGAGCTGTTTTTT
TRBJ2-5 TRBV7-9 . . CASSLADSRLWTQYF TGTGCCAGCAGCTTAGCGGACTCCCGGTTGTGGACCCAGTACTTC
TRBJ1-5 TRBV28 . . CASIGRVDSNQPQHF TGTGCCAGCATCGGCAGGGTCGATAGCAATCAGCCCCAGCATTTT
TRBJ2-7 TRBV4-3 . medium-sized CASSQNRALEQYF TGCGCCAGCAGCCAAAACAGGGCACTCGAGCAGTACTTC
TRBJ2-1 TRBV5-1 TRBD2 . CASSLPSGGVNEQFF TGCGCCAGCAGCTTGCCTAGCGGGGGGGTAAATGAGCAGTTCTTC
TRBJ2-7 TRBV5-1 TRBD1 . CASSRDRGEQYF TGCGCCAGCAGCCGGGACAGGGGCGAGCAGTACTTC
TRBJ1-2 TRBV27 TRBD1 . CASRLSNLPGQTYHGYTF TGTGCCAGCAGGCTTTCGAATTTGCCGGGACAGACCTACCATGGCTACACCTTC
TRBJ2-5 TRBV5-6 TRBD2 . CASSFRGRGETQYF TGTGCCAGCAGCTTCCGGGGGAGGGGAGAGACCCAGTACTTC
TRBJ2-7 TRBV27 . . CASSLGSNYEQYF TGTGCCAGCAGTCTAGGCAGCAACTACGAGCAGTACTTC
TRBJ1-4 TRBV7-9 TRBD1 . CASSLGQGNEKLFF TGTGCCAGCAGCTTGGGACAGGGTAATGAAAAACTGTTTTTT
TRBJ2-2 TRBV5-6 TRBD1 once CASSSLRDRGPGELFF TGTGCCAGCAGCTCATTAAGGGACAGGGGGCCCGGGGAGCTGTTTTTT
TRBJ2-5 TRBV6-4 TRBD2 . CASSSGRAGETQYF TGTGCCAGCAGTAGCGGGAGGGCCGGAGAGACCCAGTACTTC
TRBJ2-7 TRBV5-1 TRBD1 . CASSFRDRVPYEQYF TGTGCCAGCAGCTTCCGGGACAGGGTCCCCTACGAGCAGTACTTC
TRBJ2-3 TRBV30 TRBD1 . CAWTRTGGADTQYF TGTGCCTGGACCCGGACAGGGGGGGCAGATACGCAGTATTTT
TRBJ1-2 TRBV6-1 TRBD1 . CASSEPDRLHYGYTF TGTGCCAGCAGTGAACCGGACAGGCTCCACTATGGCTACACCTTC
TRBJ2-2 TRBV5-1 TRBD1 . CASSLAWTGVGELFF TGCGCCAGCAGCTTGGCCTGGACAGGGGTCGGGGAGCTGTTTTTT